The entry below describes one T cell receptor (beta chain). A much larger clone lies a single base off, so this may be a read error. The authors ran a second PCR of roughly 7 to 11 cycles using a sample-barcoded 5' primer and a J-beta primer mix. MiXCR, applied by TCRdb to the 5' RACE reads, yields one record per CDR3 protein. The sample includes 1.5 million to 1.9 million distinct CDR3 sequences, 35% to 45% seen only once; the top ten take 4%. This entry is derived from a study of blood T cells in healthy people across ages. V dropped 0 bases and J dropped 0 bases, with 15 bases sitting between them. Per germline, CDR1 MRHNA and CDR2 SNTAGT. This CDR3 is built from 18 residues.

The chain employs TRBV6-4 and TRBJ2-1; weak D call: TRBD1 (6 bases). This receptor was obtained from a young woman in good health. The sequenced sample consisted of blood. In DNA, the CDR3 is TGTGCCAGCAGTGACTCCACAGGGACCTGCGACTCCTACAATGAGCAGTTCTTC. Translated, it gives CASSDSTGTCDSYNEQFF.